Listed here is a single TCR beta chain. Clones were read by immunoSEQ multiplex PCR, and TCRdb kept only the in-frame ones, dropping some. The table lists some 2.1 million clones, 85% to 95% of them singletons. These data belong to a study of shared clonotypes between healthy human individuals. The CDR3 spans 15 residues. In germline, CDR1 is MNHEY, CDR2 SVGAGI. V was clipped by 0 bases and J by 5 bases; unmatched bases: 3. Sequenced: naive CD4+ T cells sorted from blood. Subset of the sample: CD45RA+ positively selected. The TCR sequence derives from a young man in good health. The V call is TRBV6-5, the J call TRBJ2-2, with 7 bases identical to TRBD2. CDR3 sequence: CASSYSSSGTGELFF. The CDR3, as DNA: TGTGCCAGCAGTTACTCGAGTAGCGGGACCGGGGAGCTGTTTTTT.